This T cell receptor beta chain was sequenced during a study of beta chain features in type 1 diabetes. Trimming shortened V by 2 bases and J by 4 bases, and 12 bases separated the two germline ends. Germline lookup yields CDR1 SGHAT and CDR2 FQNNGV. This CDR3 region has 14 residues. Concerning this clone itself: Its matching antigen is unknown.

One heparinised blood draw, averaging approximately 0.11 L, came from each donor. Via CD45RO/CCR7/CD25/CD127/CD95/CD27, cells of the CD4+ naive, central memory, regulatory and stem cell-like memory subsets were sorted. Study-level findings and limits: Insertions were fewer and deletions more numerous at VDJ junctions in type 1 diabetes patients.

The entirety of the isolated RNA underwent reverse transcription, so expressed TCRB transcripts were sequenced. Each sample of naive, central memory or regulatory T cells had, on average, around 3.3 million reads. Using immunoSEQ multiplex PCR, the repertoire was profiled, and TCRdb retains in-frame clones only, with some absent. This table holds around 300,000 clones, approximately 8.1% found once. The TCR sequence derives from a woman younger than 35 in good health. The sequencing input was central memory CD4+ T cells from blood. The chain combines TRBV11-2 with TRBJ2-7; maybe TRBD1 (6 bases). CDR3 sequence reads: CASSLRNRDYEQYF. The CDR3 nucleotides are TGTGCCAGCAGCTTAAGAAACAGGGATTACGAGCAGTACTTC.